These 26 T cell receptor beta chains originate from one sample sequenced in a study of blood T cell repertoires in COVID-19. Assay used: immunoSEQ multiplex PCR; TCRdb lists only in-frame clones, some missing. The sample lists fewer than 300,000 clones, roughly 90% seen once, with about 1.1% in the top ten. Specimen: PBMCs or T cells enriched from blood (not recorded which). Receptors originate from a woman aged 25 to 39 who had recovered from COVID-19.

Comment on this clone: This sample also contains other DNA sequences that code for the same CDR3. V and J are TRBV19 and TRBJ2-1, with D uncertain. The CDR3 sequence is 15 residues long. The germline gives CDR1 LNHDA, CDR2 SQIVND (reference sequence). With 1 base removed from V and 0 bases from J, the gap between germline ends came to 7 bases. Written as DNA, the CDR3 is TGTGCCAGTAGTATAGGATCTAGCTCCTACAATGAGCAGTTCTTC. Its translation: CASSIGSSSYNEQFF. The full variable domain, in which reference TRBV19 and TRBJ2-1 provide the parts outside the CDR3, is DGGITQSPKYLFRKEGQNVTLSCEQNLNHDAMYWYRQDPGQGLRLIYYSQIVNDFQKGDIAEGYSVSREKKESFPLTVTSAQKNPTAFYLCASSIGSSSYNEQFFGPGTRLTVL.

The chain uses TRBV27 and TRBJ2-7; 7 positions agree with TRBD2. Germline trimming cut 3 bases from V and 1 base from J; bases unmatched to any gene: 12. Germline CDR1 reads MNHEY; CDR2 reads SMNVEV (reference sequence). The CDR3 covers 17 residues. The CDR3 reads CASSFGTGGSGSYEQYF. The CDR3, as DNA: TGTGCCAGCAGTTTTGGGACGGGCGGGAGTGGGTCCTACGAGCAGTACTTC.

The chain employs TRBV27 and TRBJ2-1, with TRBD2 identical over 7 bases. Germline lookup yields CDR1 MNHEY and CDR2 SMNVEV (reference sequence). The CDR3 has 16 residues. After removal of 0 bases from V and 7 bases from J, the junction contained 9 bases not matched to a gene. Here the CDR3 reads CASSLSTSGIINEQFF. DNA for the CDR3: TGTGCCAGCAGTTTATCGACAAGCGGGATAATAAATGAGCAGTTCTTC.

This chain uses TRBV19 with TRBJ2-7; D ambiguous. Trimming cost V 4 bases and J 3 bases, with 13 bases left between them. In germline, CDR1 is LNHDA, CDR2 SQIVND (reference sequence). CDR3 length equals 14 residues. The CDR3: CASSKTPTHYEQYF. The CDR3 DNA follows: TGTGCCAGTAGTAAGACACCAACCCACTACGAGCAGTACTTC.

J is TRBJ2-7 and V is TRBV10-3; 8 positions match TRBD1. V was pared by 5 bases and J by 3 bases, with 12 bases of the junction left unmatched. The germline V gene encodes CDR1 ENHRY and CDR2 SYGVKD. This CDR3 is built from 16 residues. For the CDR3, the DNA is TGTGCCATCAGTAGCAATGGAGACAGGGGCATCTACGAGCAGTACTTC. Residues: CAISSNGDRGIYEQYF.

Comment on this clone: At one end, the junction sequence differs from germline, possibly due to a read error. The chain recombines TRBV6-5 with TRBJ2-1, with unresolved D. Germline-derived CDR1 and CDR2 are MNHEY and SVGAGI. This CDR3 has 13 amino acids. The CDR3 reads CASSHNSYNEQFF. The CDR3 bases are TGCGCCAGCAGCCACAACTCCTACAATGAGCAGTTCTTC.

The chain has TRBV6-2 or TRBV6-3 and TRBJ2-1; 8 bases are shared with TRBD1. Germline assignment: CDR1 MNHEY and CDR2 SVGEGT. The CDR3 runs to 18 residues. Trimming took 3 bases from V and 1 from J; bases not matched to a gene: 11. The CDR3 nucleotides are TGTGCCAGCAGTTATGGTCAGGGGGCGCGAGGGTCCTACAATGAGCAGTTCTTC. As protein: CASSYGQGARGSYNEQFF.

This chain joins TRBV28 and TRBJ2-7; D unresolved. V shed 4 bases and J shed 0 bases, with 4 bases lying between them. The CDR3 totals 12 residues. Germline loops: CDR1 MDHEN, CDR2 SYDVKM. CDR3 sequence reads: CASSSDSYEQYF. The DNA for the CDR3 is TGTGCCAGCAGTTCAGACTCCTACGAGCAGTACTTC.

The rearrangement links TRBV25-1 to TRBJ1-6; no reliable D call. Germline CDR1 is MGHDK and CDR2 is SYGVNS. The V end was cut by 2 bases, the J end by 7 bases, with 9 bases between. This CDR3 is built from 14 residues. The CDR3 loop is CASSEPRGNSPLHF. The CDR3 DNA follows: TGTGCCAGCAGTGAACCGAGAGGGAATTCACCCCTCCACTTT.

The rearrangement uses TRBV15 and TRBJ2-5, with a tentative D call TRBD2 (5 bases). Trimming took off 0 bases at V and 4 bases at J, with 12 bases between the two ends. The V gene's germline CDR1 is LNHNV and CDR2 YYDKDF (reference sequence). This CDR3 has 15 residues. The CDR3 protein is CATSRDRHGIETQYF. In DNA form, the CDR3 reads TGTGCCACCAGCAGAGATCGTCACGGGATAGAGACCCAGTACTTC.

V is TRBV9 and J is TRBJ1-6, with D possibly matching TRBD1 (6 bases). Germline CDR1 reads SGDLS; CDR2 reads YYNGEE. Deletions cut 2 bases from V and 10 bases from J, with 16 bases between. The CDR3 covers 15 residues. The chain's CDR3 is CASSVSGVFFSPLHF. The CDR3 DNA reads TGTGCCAGCAGCGTTTCAGGGGTGTTCTTCTCACCCCTCCACTTT.

This clone occurred a few times. This chain uses TRBV19 with TRBJ1-5; 8 bases match TRBD1. The CDR3 extends over 17 amino acids. Germline V lookup: CDR1 LNHDA, CDR2 SQIVND (reference sequence). With V trimmed by 5 bases and J by 3 bases, 12 bases remained unmatched. CDR3 in DNA: TGTGCCAGTAGTCTCATGGGGGGACAGGCGCTCAATCAGCCCCAGCATTTT. This codes for CASSLMGGQALNQPQHF. Full variable domain (remainder filled in from reference TRBV19 and TRBJ1-5): DGGITQSPKYLFRKEGQNVTLSCEQNLNHDAMYWYRQDPGQGLRLIYYSQIVNDFQKGDIAEGYSVSREKKESFPLTVTSAQKNPTAFYLCASSLMGGQALNQPQHFGDGTRLSIL.

The chain carries TRBV7-9 and TRBJ2-2, with unresolved D. CDR3 length: 14 residues. V was cut by 3 bases and J by 1 base, with 6 bases left in between. The germline V gene has CDR1 SEHNR and CDR2 FQNEAQ (reference sequence). In nucleotides, the CDR3 is TGTGCCAGCAGCTTGAGGCAGAACACCGGGGAGCTGTTTTTT. This encodes CASSLRQNTGELFF.

CDR3: CASSQQRDQPQHF. Written as DNA, the CDR3 is TGTGCCAGCAGCCAACAGCGGGATCAGCCCCAGCATTTT. The chain has TRBV7-2 and TRBJ1-5; D ambiguous. Germline V lookup: CDR1 SGHTA, CDR2 FQGNSA. The CDR3 covers 13 residues. The V and J ends lost 5 bases and 5 bases respectively, with 10 bases between them.

This chain connects TRBV9 to TRBJ1-4; 7 bases line up with TRBD1. The CDR3 consists of 14 residues. CDR1 SGDLS and CDR2 YYNGEE come from the germline V gene. After removal of 4 bases from V and 7 bases from J, the junction contained 7 bases not matched to a gene. In nucleotides, the CDR3 is TGTGCCAGCAGCCCGACAGGGATAGGTGAAAAACTGTTTTTT. Protein: CASSPTGIGEKLFF.

The chain joins TRBV6-5 to TRBJ1-1, with TRBD1 matching over 7 bases. This CDR3 has 14 amino acids. J gave up 1 base and V 7 bases, and 6 bases lay outside the gene matches. Per germline, CDR1 MNHEY and CDR2 SVGAGI. CDR3 region: CASTRQGENTEAFF. The CDR3 bases are TGTGCCAGCACCAGGCAGGGGGAGAACACTGAAGCTTTCTTT.

The gene calls are TRBV19 and TRBJ2-5; D is possibly TRBD1 (6 bases). Trimming left V 2 bases short and J 4 bases short, with 17 bases between. The CDR3 consists of 16 residues. CDR1 and CDR2 from the germline V gene are LNHDA and SQIVND (reference sequence). Here the CDR3 reads CASSIFYRDPGETQYF. Written as DNA, the CDR3 is TGTGCCAGTAGTATATTCTACAGGGACCCGGGAGAGACCCAGTACTTC.

V gene TRBV7-3 combines with J gene TRBJ1-6; no firm D call. The V gene lost 6 bases and the J gene lost 5 bases, with 8 bases spanning the gap. This CDR3 region has 13 residues. Germline V CDR1 and CDR2: SGHTA, FQGTGA. Here the CDR3 reads CASSLQNNSPLHF. The CDR3 DNA reads TGTGCCAGCAGTTTACAGAATAATTCACCCCTCCACTTT.

J is TRBJ2-7 and V is TRBV19, with 8 bases identical to TRBD1. This CDR3 contains 14 residues. The trim removed 3 bases at V and 2 bases at J, leaving 3 bases unmatched. Germline values: CDR1 LNHDA, CDR2 SQIVND (reference sequence). CDR3 loop: CASSMGTGTYEQYF. The CDR3 DNA reads as TGTGCCAGTAGTATGGGGACAGGCACCTACGAGCAGTACTTC. The full variable domain, rest sourced from reference TRBV19 and TRBJ2-7, is DGGITQSPKYLFRKEGQNVTLSCEQNLNHDAMYWYRQDPGQGLRLIYYSQIVNDFQKGDIAEGYSVSREKKESFPLTVTSAQKNPTAFYLCASSMGTGTYEQYFGPGTRLTVT.

V is TRBV9 and J is TRBJ2-2, with 7 bases identical to TRBD2. The germline CDR1 and CDR2 sequences are SGDLS and YYNGEE. This CDR3 region has 17 residues. V was clipped by 0 bases and J by 0 bases; unmatched bases: 5. CDR3 in DNA: TGTGCCAGCAGCGTAGAGGTGGGAGGGGCGAACACCGGGGAGCTGTTTTTT. This gives the protein CASSVEVGGANTGELFF.

The rearrangement links TRBV7-9 to TRBJ2-7, with 9 bases aligning to TRBD1. The CDR3 runs to 15 residues. Trimming removed 4 bases from V and 3 bases from J; junction bases left unmatched: 7. Germline CDR1 and CDR2: SEHNR and FQNEAQ (reference sequence). The chain's CDR3 is CASSSSQGAVYEQYF. The CDR3 DNA is TGTGCCAGCAGCTCATCACAGGGGGCGGTCTACGAGCAGTACTTC.

This clone was counted between two and nine times. The CDR3 nucleotides are TGCGCCAGCAGCCACACCGGGACAGCGAATGAAAAACTGTTTTTT. This codes for CASSHTGTANEKLFF. The V gene is TRBV4-3, the J gene TRBJ1-4; 7 positions match TRBD1. The CDR3 has 15 residues. The V and J ends lost 3 bases and 5 bases, in that order; junction bases with no gene match: 6. Germline V gives CDR1 LGHNA, CDR2 YSLEER.

The gene calls are TRBV13 and TRBJ1-2, with D maybe TRBD1 (6 bases). This CDR3 comprises 14 residues. V shed 1 base and J shed 4 bases, with 10 bases lying between them. Germline assignment: CDR1 PRHDT and CDR2 FYEKMQ (reference sequence). The CDR3 region is CASSLDRVSYGYTF. In nucleotides, the CDR3 is TGTGCCAGCAGCTTAGACAGGGTGAGCTATGGCTACACCTTC.

This chain links TRBV29-1 with TRBJ2-5; 7 bases line up with TRBD2. Germline CDR1 and CDR2: SQVTM and ANQGSEA. J gave up 0 bases and V 0 bases, and 4 bases lay outside the gene matches. The CDR3 loop spans 15 amino acids. The CDR3: CSVEEEAGHQETQYF. CDR3 DNA: TGCAGCGTTGAAGAGGAAGCGGGACACCAAGAGACCCAGTACTTC.

The rearrangement joins TRBV3-1 (or the pseudogene TRBV3-2) to TRBJ1-2, with unresolved D. Trimming took off 0 bases at V and 6 bases at J, with 5 bases between the two ends. The CDR3 is 12 residues long. CDR1 is LGHDT, CDR2 YNNKEL, per germline (reference sequence). This CDR3 is CASSQDIHGYTF. The CDR3 DNA is TGTGCCAGCAGCCAAGACATTCATGGCTACACCTTC.

This chain joins TRBV24-1 and TRBJ1-1; 7 bases agree with TRBD1. The germline V gene encodes CDR1 KGHDR and CDR2 SFDVKD. With V trimmed by 5 bases and J by 6 bases, 8 bases remained unmatched. The CDR3 has 14 amino acids. DNA of the CDR3: TGTGCCACCAGTGGGGACAGTTTATCCTCTGAAGCTTTCTTT. Translating it yields CATSGDSLSSEAFF.